This TCR beta chain is drawn from a study of blood T cells in healthy people across ages (dated by TCRdb to between 2014 and 2016). Study-wide context: In model experiments, roughly one uniquely barcoded TCR beta cDNA molecule per two T cells was captured by template switching. Using deep sequencing normalized with unique cDNA molecular identifiers, the study measured how TCR beta repertoire diversity changes with age. The donors were divided into four age groups: young (average 16 years), middle-aged (around 41), aged (about 60) and long-lived (roughly 82). The study analyzed two additional independent replicas of 1 million unique cDNA reads from the same blood draw for two donors, one aged 18 to 29 and one aged 80 or older. General conclusions and limits of the study: There was a strong correlation between observed TCR beta diversity and the percentage of naive T cells measured by flow cytometry. Total diversity estimates from one million sequenced T cells were considered lower bounds and underestimates. The CMV infection status of donors was not known, potentially confounding age-related changes in expanded clonotypes. The long-lived group showed more naive CD4+ T cells, fewer expanded clones and increased TCR diversity than the aged group, suggesting age selection. Observed TCR beta diversity per million T cells fell roughly linearly with age, and a significant reduction was already apparent by age roughly 40. Since profiling was done on bulk unsorted PBMCs, naive and antigen-experienced compartments could not be conclusively compared.

On this clonotype: Its antigen remains unidentified. Within one base of it there is no much larger clone, and no base qualities were kept.

The donors were some 39 Caucasian individuals from Russia, aged about 6 to 100 years, who were systemically healthy. Each donor gave roughly 11 milliliters of peripheral blood, drawn into EDTA-treated Vacutainer tubes. Ficoll-Paque density-gradient centrifugation was used to isolate PBMCs, with at least 7 million per sample. Trizol reagent was used to extract total RNA from the PBMCs, yielding at least 6 micrograms per sample. For every donor, an aliquot of PBMCs went through flow cytometry to measure the percentages of naive CD45RAhigh/CD27high T cells. Libraries were made using 5' RACE. Sequencing was carried out with an Illumina HiSeq 2500. A second PCR of about 7 to 12 cycles was performed with a sample-barcoded 5' primer and a J-beta primer mix. A unique molecular identifier was introduced onto each TCR beta cDNA molecule by a template-switch 5' adaptor carrying 12 random nucleotides. At least 2.5 million CDR3-containing paired-end reads were obtained from each sample. The Mint cDNA synthesis kit, primed by a TRBC-specific oligonucleotide, was used to synthesize first-strand cDNA from all RNA. After uracil-DNA glycosylase treatment, a first 18-cycle PCR used universal primers M1SS and BC2_uni_R on all cDNA. The authors' pipeline ran thus. Each sample was normalized by randomly selecting 1 million high-quality reads, each carrying a distinct molecular identifier. Reads sharing molecular identifiers were discarded rather than binned into consensus sequences. MiTCR, run with a Q25 quality threshold and the strictest error-elimination algorithm, handled CDR3 identification, clonotype clustering and error correction. A nonparametric unseen species model with Euler transformation was used to estimate lower-bound total TCR beta diversity. Through fastp at Q25 and MiXCR, TCRdb rebuilt clones from the public reads, retaining in-frame beta chains. All rows with the same CDR3 protein become a single entry with the most common DNA and genes. It is TCRdb's table, rather than the study itself, that gives the V and J calls and clone size. The sample table records about 800,000 distinct CDR3 sequences; roughly 25% of these occur just once. The ten largest clones capture under 4.5% of the sample.

Counted from cysteine to phenylalanine, this CDR3 has 15 amino acids. Just CDR3 DNA is preserved here, 45 bases in frame from base 1. V is cut by 2 bases and J by 2 bases, and the space between the germline ends is 11 bases. From the germline V gene, CDR1 is KGHDR and CDR2 is SFDVKD. Separately, the same data were catalogued under a study of T cells of mothers and their children. The second paper states: Nine systemically healthy Caucasian individuals, comprising three mothers and their six children, were included as donors. cDNA synthesis used all of the extracted RNA, with around 1.6 ug of RNA in each 15 ul reaction. In the second PCR, sample barcodes and 2-4 random nucleotides were introduced via the M1S primer. Each mother yielded over 9.5 million TCR beta CDR3 reads and each child 2.5 million to 3.5 million reads. Thymic selection similarly shapes TCR recombination output in related and unrelated pairs, with minor effect from inherited differences. Related mother-child pairs always showed normalized repertoire overlap that was slightly higher than in unrelated mother-child pairs, though the difference was never significant. No persistent microchimeric T cell clones were detected, at a sensitivity of roughly 99 clones per million clonotypes. The study used deep NGS to compare TCR beta repertoires of mothers and children, seeking features distinguishing related mother-child pairs from unrelated individuals. Mothers averaged 40 +/- 4 years of age and children averaged around 10 +/- 4 years. Libraries were sequenced on Illumina HiSeq 2000 with 100+100 nt paired-end reads after adapter ligation with NEBNext reagents. To avoid cross-contamination, the mother libraries and the child libraries were prepared a month apart and sequenced in separate runs. Between about 500,000 and 2,100,000 distinct TCR beta clonotypes were identified per donor. Naive TCR beta clonotypes were estimated from low-frequency clonotypes matched to each donor's FACS-determined naive share, without sorting.

The TCR was taken from a boy younger than 18 in good health. The specimen was blood. The chain was built from TRBV24-1 and TRBJ2-5, with no D gene named confidently. The nucleotide sequence is given as TGTGCCACCAGTGATTCCCGCCAGGAACAAGAGACCCAGTACTTC. It specifies CATSDSRQEQETQYF.